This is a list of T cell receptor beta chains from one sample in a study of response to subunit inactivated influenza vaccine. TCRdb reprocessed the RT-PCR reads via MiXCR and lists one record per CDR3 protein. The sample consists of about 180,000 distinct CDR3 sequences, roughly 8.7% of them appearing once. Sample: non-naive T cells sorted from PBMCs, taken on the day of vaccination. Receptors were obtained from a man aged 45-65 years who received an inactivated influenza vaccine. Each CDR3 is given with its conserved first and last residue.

CDR3aa: CASGPTGSSYNEQFF
v_gene: TRBV5-1
j_gene: TRBJ2-1

CDR3aa: CAISSQGQETQYF
v_gene: TRBV10-3
j_gene: TRBJ2-5

CDR3aa: CASSVQVMNTEAFF
v_gene: TRBV7-2
j_gene: TRBJ1-1

CDR3aa: CASSLSGFQETQYF
v_gene: TRBV12-3/TRBV12-4
j_gene: TRBJ2-5

CDR3aa: CASSLLGGRDNEQSF
v_gene: TRBV5-1
j_gene: TRBJ2-1

CDR3aa: CASSPGTSVYNEQFF
v_gene: TRBV5-6
j_gene: TRBJ2-1

CDR3aa: CAISSTQTGANVLTF
v_gene: TRBV10-3
j_gene: TRBJ2-6

CDR3aa: CASSGGYSGNTIYF
v_gene: TRBV5-1
j_gene: TRBJ1-3

CDR3aa: CASSPGTEYRNEQFF
v_gene: TRBV28
j_gene: TRBJ2-1

CDR3aa: CASSLGPGLADYEQYF
v_gene: TRBV11-2
j_gene: TRBJ2-7

CDR3aa: CASRWREAETQYF
v_gene: TRBV6-2/TRBV6-3
j_gene: TRBJ2-5

CDR3aa: CASSGGGARTGELFF
v_gene: TRBV5-1
j_gene: TRBJ2-2

CDR3aa: CSATQTRAEAFF
v_gene: TRBV20-1
j_gene: TRBJ1-1

CDR3aa: CASSVDRTADTGELFF
v_gene: TRBV6-1
j_gene: TRBJ2-2

CDR3aa: CASSQVPRDRGTDTQYF
v_gene: TRBV3-1
j_gene: TRBJ2-3

CDR3aa: CASSQAGATLTDTQYF
v_gene: TRBV7-2
j_gene: TRBJ2-3

CDR3aa: CASSLMTSGAGEQFF
v_gene: TRBV28
j_gene: TRBJ2-1

CDR3aa: CASSLGPYSGNTIYF
v_gene: TRBV5-6
j_gene: TRBJ1-3

CDR3aa: CASSYYGRETQFF
v_gene: TRBV6-5
j_gene: .

CDR3aa: CASSFRDSQETQYF
v_gene: TRBV7-2
j_gene: TRBJ2-5

CDR3aa: CASSLMGVQETQYF
v_gene: TRBV5-1
j_gene: TRBJ2-5

CDR3aa: CSARLAGLFSGANVLTF
v_gene: TRBV20-1
j_gene: TRBJ2-6

CDR3aa: CASRSIPGQGDTPLHF
v_gene: TRBV5-1
j_gene: TRBJ1-6

CDR3aa: CSARDRRQGYGYTF
v_gene: TRBV20-1
j_gene: TRBJ1-2

CDR3aa: CASSSDRTGASYGYTF
v_gene: TRBV7-9
j_gene: TRBJ1-2

CDR3aa: CAISESGGLVTEAFF
v_gene: TRBV10-3
j_gene: TRBJ1-1

CDR3aa: CASSPQDKKQFF
v_gene: TRBV18
j_gene: TRBJ2-1

CDR3aa: CAISESKQANSNQPQHF
v_gene: TRBV10-3
j_gene: TRBJ1-5

CDR3aa: CASSPTGLASYEQYF
v_gene: TRBV28
j_gene: TRBJ2-7

CDR3aa: CASSLTASTEQYF
v_gene: TRBV11-1
j_gene: TRBJ2-7

CDR3aa: CAISGVGRETQYF
v_gene: TRBV10-3
j_gene: TRBJ2-5

CDR3aa: CASSQEPQDSGNTIYF
v_gene: TRBV4-2
j_gene: TRBJ1-3

CDR3aa: CASSQDRAQETQYF
v_gene: TRBV7-8
j_gene: TRBJ2-5

CDR3aa: CASSEGGRSDTQYF
v_gene: TRBV6-1
j_gene: TRBJ2-3

CDR3aa: CASRRRGGSYNEQFF
v_gene: TRBV12-3/TRBV12-4
j_gene: TRBJ2-1

CDR3aa: CASSQPGSYTEAFF
v_gene: TRBV5-6
j_gene: TRBJ1-1